The 16 T cell receptor beta chains below were found in one sample sequenced in a study of vaccination effects on CD4 cells after COVID-19. These receptors have no known antigen. Sequencing was preceded by expansion of antigen-specific CD4+ T cells with viral peptide pools in the ViraFEST assay. Culture proceeded for 10 days, and CD4+ T cells were then isolated. The person was diagnosed with PCR-confirmed SARS-CoV-2 infection between March and December 2020. Here immunoSEQ multiplex PCR was the method, and the copy in TCRdb shows in-frame clones only, minus some. The sample holds some 35,000 clones, about 73% seen once. The sample consisted of CD4+ T cells from PBMCs cultured with HCoV-NL63 spike peptides, taken before COVID-19 vaccination. The origin of the receptors is a human donor who had a prior SARS-CoV-2 infection.

The chain recombines TRBV6-7 with TRBJ2-7, with D tentatively TRBD1 (6 bases). TRBV6-7 is an ORF; its function is uncertain. Trimming pared 8 bases from V and 3 bases from J, leaving 23 bases between. This CDR3 is built from 16 residues. The CDR3 DNA sequence: TGTGCCAGCCCCGACACGACAGGTTCCGGACTCTACGAGCAGTACTTC. As protein: CASPDTTGSGLYEQYF.

This clone occurred a few times. The chain is built from TRBV7-2 and TRBJ2-7; D unresolved. Germline assignment: CDR1 SGHTA and CDR2 FQGNSA. This CDR3 comprises 13 residues. V dropped 5 bases and J dropped 4 bases, with 12 bases sitting between them. The CDR3 spells CASSLPRLYEQYF. CDR3 sequence (DNA): TGTGCCAGCAGCCTTCCAAGGCTGTACGAGCAGTACTTC. Full variable domain (missing parts from reference TRBV7-2 and TRBJ2-7): GAGVSQSPSNKVTEKGKDVELRCDPISGHTALYWYRQSLGQGLEFLIYFQGNSAPDKSGLPSDRFSAERTGGSVSTLTIQRTQQEDSAVYLCASSLPRLYEQYFGPGTRLTVT.

This clone showed up just once. The rearrangement uses TRBV5-1 and TRBJ1-5; 11 bases align to TRBD1. This CDR3 has 15 residues. The germline CDR1 and CDR2 sequences are SGHRS and YFSETQ. The trim removed 4 bases at V and 7 bases at J, leaving 7 bases unmatched. The CDR3: CASSNGTGGIQPQHF. CDR3 coding DNA: TGCGCCAGCAGCAATGGGACAGGGGGGATACAGCCCCAGCATTTT.

This chain links TRBV11-1 with TRBJ2-3; D perhaps matches TRBD2 (6 bases). With 4 bases removed from V and 0 bases from J, the gap between germline ends came to 14 bases. The V gene's germline CDR1 is SGHAT and CDR2 FQDESV (reference sequence). This CDR3 is built from 16 residues. Here the CDR3 reads CASSSQERVSTDTQYF. CDR3 sequence (DNA): TGTGCCAGCAGCTCCCAGGAGCGGGTTAGCACAGATACGCAGTATTTT.

The chain couples TRBV2 to TRBJ1-2; 8 bases line up with TRBD1. With 6 bases clipped from V and 7 bases from J, the junction kept 7 bases outside the gene matches. This CDR3 spans 13 amino acids. Germline V gene sequence: CDR1 SNHLY, CDR2 FYNNEI. The CDR3 protein is CASRETGASGYTF. The CDR3 nucleotides are TGTGCCAGCAGAGAGACAGGGGCCTCTGGCTACACCTTC.

V gene TRBV5-1 combines with J gene TRBJ2-7; maybe TRBD1 (5 bases). Germline CDR1 is SGHRS and CDR2 is YFSETQ. V lost 1 base and J lost 9, with 11 bases in between. The CDR3 length is 12 residues. The CDR3, as DNA: TGCGCCAGCAGCTTGCAGGGTTCGACGCAGTACTTC. This codes for CASSLQGSTQYF. Complete variable domain (other parts from reference TRBV5-1 and TRBJ2-7): KAGVTQTPRYLIKTRGQQVTLSCSPISGHRSVSWYQQTPGQGLQFLFEYFSETQRNKGNFPGRFSGRQFSNSRSEMNVSTLELGDSALYLCASSLQGSTQYFGPGTRLTVT.

The gene calls are TRBV6-2 or TRBV6-3 and TRBJ2-1; 9 positions match TRBD2. The CDR3 has 16 residues. Germline V lookup: CDR1 MNHEY, CDR2 SVGEGT. With 5 bases clipped from V and 1 base from J, the junction kept 6 bases outside the gene matches. CDR3 protein: CASSALAGRSYNEQFF. DNA for the CDR3: TGTGCCAGCAGTGCCCTAGCGGGGAGGTCCTACAATGAGCAGTTCTTC.

In the case of this clone: It is unclear where the CDR3 begins or ends on the DNA, so no DNA is shown, and the CDR3 is as TCRdb lists it. The gene calls are TRBV3-1 (or the pseudogene TRBV3-2) and TRBJ1-2. Germline V CDR1 and CDR2: LGHDT, YNNKEL (reference sequence). The CDR3 sequence runs 14 residues, both termini included. CDR3 protein: CASSQVGTGIVDTF.

This clone has more than one count but fewer than ten. This rearrangement joins TRBV4-1 to TRBJ1-2; D is unclear. V was pared by 0 bases and J by 8 bases, with 19 bases between. This CDR3 region has 16 residues. The germline gives CDR1 MGHRA, CDR2 YSYEKL. CDR3 residues: CASSQDYPFLKRGYTF. The CDR3 DNA reads as TGCGCCAGCAGCCAAGATTATCCATTTCTTAAGAGGGGCTACACCTTC.

The chain carries TRBV11-3 and TRBJ2-2; tentative D call: TRBD1 (5 bases). CDR1 SGHNT and CDR2 YENEEA come from the germline V gene. V was clipped by 5 bases and J by 2 bases, with 9 bases between them. CDR3 length: 14 amino acids. CDR3 nucleotide sequence: TGTGCCAGCAGCCCCAGGGCCAACACCGGGGAGCTGTTTTTT. Translation: CASSPRANTGELFF.

The CDR3 coding sequence is TGTGCCAGCAGCTTATTTAGGGGGACAGATACGCAGTATTTT. As protein: CASSLFRGTDTQYF. V and J are TRBV7-2 and TRBJ2-3; D is possibly TRBD1 (6 bases). Germline V CDR1 and CDR2: SGHTA, FQGNSA. There are 14 residues in the CDR3. V lost 2 bases and J 3 bases, leaving 9 bases between the germline ends.

The chain combines TRBV4-1 with TRBJ2-5; D remains unclear. Trimming removed 1 base at V and 5 bases at J, with 14 bases between. The CDR3 consists of 15 residues. Germline V lookup: CDR1 MGHRA, CDR2 YSYEKL. The CDR3 DNA reads TGCGCCAGCAGCCAAGGGGATTATGTCCTCGAGACCCAGTACTTC. Its protein product is CASSQGDYVLETQYF.

This clone came up once. The chain recombines TRBV5-6 with TRBJ1-1; TRBD1 agrees at 7 bases. The CDR3 has 16 amino acids. V trimming: 2 bases; J trimming: 3 bases; junction bases outside the gene matches: 10. CDR1 and CDR2 (germline): SGHDT, YYEEEE. The CDR3 DNA reads as TGTGCCAGCAGCTTCTGGTTGAGGGGGCGGCACACTGAAGCTTTCTTT. Translation: CASSFWLRGRHTEAFF.

The rearrangement joins TRBV5-4 to TRBJ2-1; the D gene is possibly TRBD2 (5 bases). The germline V and J ends were trimmed by 1 base and 5 bases, with 16 bases remaining between them. The CDR3 spans 16 residues. The germline V gene has CDR1 SGHNT and CDR2 YYREEE (reference sequence). CDR3 DNA: TGTGCCAGCAGCTTGCCTTTCCGTGAGGGCGACAATGAGCAGTTCTTC. It codes for CASSLPFREGDNEQFF.

The chain is built from TRBV2 and TRBJ1-2, with TRBD1 matching over 8 bases. The CDR3 length is 13 residues. After removal of 10 bases from V and 0 bases from J, the junction contained 4 bases not matched to a gene. The germline CDR1 and CDR2 sequences are SNHLY and FYNNEI. CDR3 sequence (DNA): TGTGCCACCTCGACAGGGGCTAACTATGGCTACACCTTC. Its translation is CATSTGANYGYTF.

The chain couples TRBV5-1 to TRBJ1-6; unclear D gene. CDR1 and CDR2 (germline): SGHRS, YFSETQ. The CDR3 consists of 16 residues. V was clipped by 0 bases and J by 6 bases, with 13 bases between them. The CDR3 reads CASSLDGPQSNSPLHF. DNA of the CDR3: TGCGCCAGCAGCTTGGATGGCCCGCAGAGTAATTCACCCCTCCACTTT.